This TCR beta chain was obtained from a study of cytomegalovirus exposure and HLA in healthy donors. The PCR used 60 Vbeta and 13 Jbeta primers. The method was immunoSEQ multiplex PCR; TCRdb's version includes in-frame clones alone and lacks a portion of them. The sample carries under 75,000 clones, roughly 88% recorded once. Trimming removed 5 bases from V and 4 bases from J; junction bases left unmatched: 3. The CDR3 loop spans 13 amino acids. Germline loops: CDR1 SGHDN, CDR2 FVKESK. V usage is TRBV14 and J usage is TRBJ1-2; 8 bases agree with TRBD1. The sequence was collected from a woman in her 30s in good health and CMV-seronegative. The specimen was PBMCs. CDR3 coding DNA: TGTGCCAGCAGCGACGGACAGGGCTATGGCTACACCTTC. Protein: CASSDGQGYGYTF.